The sequence of this TCR beta chain was determined in a study of T cell repertoires in cytomegalovirus infection. Study context: Public TCR beta signatures were indicative of both CMV infection and a matching HLA type. Study-wide points: Dominating the ex vivo response were TCR beta clonotypes that were CMV-specific and HLA-C-restricted. Cumulative frequency (of public TCR beta family members) identified carriers of CMV plus the relevant HLA.

In this sample, this clonotype turned up many times. What it binds is unknown. From the reads, TCRdb called clonotypes with MiXCR, one entry per CDR3 protein. The repertoire holds about 110,000 distinct CDR3 sequences, with 10% as singletons. The CDR3 contains 16 residues. Per germline, CDR1 SGHAT and CDR2 FQDESV (reference sequence). The trim removed 3 bases at V and 4 bases at J, leaving 6 bases unmatched. Sequenced material: PBMCs, sequenced either directly or after in vitro stimulation (not recorded which). This TCR was recovered from a human donor in good health (CMV status not recorded). Some clones in this sample may be carry-over from other donors' samples. The rearrangement links TRBV11-1 to TRBJ2-1; 10 bases align to TRBD2. This chain's CDR3 is CASSFGASGGYNEQFF. The CDR3 DNA reads as TGTGCCAGCAGCTTCGGGGCTAGCGGGGGTTACAATGAGCAGTTCTTC.